These 17 T cell receptor beta chains came from one sample sequenced in a study of shared clonotypes between healthy human individuals. Only in-frame clones appear in the TCRdb table, and some are missing; sequencing was by immunoSEQ multiplex PCR. Among about 490,000 clones listed, about 85% were seen once. Sequencing was done on a sample of PBMCs. These TCRs come from a woman aged 40 to 50 in good health. Some clones in this sample may be carry-over from other donors' samples.

The chain carries TRBV6-6 and TRBJ2-2; D perhaps matches TRBD2 (5 bases). The germline V gene has CDR1 MNHNY and CDR2 SVGAGI (reference sequence). This CDR3 has 15 amino acids. V lost 0 bases, J lost 3 bases, and 8 bases lay in between. CDR3 DNA sequence: TGTGCCAGCAGTTACTCGGGAGCGGACACCGGGGAGCTGTTTTTT. This translates into CASSYSGADTGELFF.

With regard to this clone: This sequence is one base from a far larger clone and is likely a read error. V is TRBV7-3 and J is TRBJ2-2; D tentatively fits TRBD1 or TRBD2 (5 bases each). CDR3 length: 13 amino acids. Germline V gene sequence: CDR1 SGHTA, CDR2 FQGTGA. The CDR3 DNA sequence: TGTGCCAGCAGCTACCAGGGCGACGGGGAGCTGCTTTTT. It codes for CASSYQGDGELLF.

This clone was picked up a small number of times. V is TRBV28 and J is TRBJ1-5; the match to TRBD1 covers 8 bases. Germline V gives CDR1 MDHEN, CDR2 SYDVKM. The V gene end was trimmed by 4 bases and the J gene end by 4 bases; junction bases not matched to a gene: 9. The CDR3 has 16 amino acids. The CDR3 spells CASSSGGQGWNQPQHF. The CDR3 nucleotides are TGTGCCAGCAGTTCCGGCGGACAGGGATGGAATCAGCCCCAGCATTTT.

Of note for this clone: This likely came from a read error, as a far larger clone is one base away. Other DNA sequences of this sample code for an identical CDR3. The chain carries TRBV29-1 and TRBJ2-5; tentative D call: TRBD2 (5 bases). The CDR3 extends over 12 amino acids. Germline V gene sequence: CDR1 SQVTM, CDR2 ANQGSEA. CDR3 bases: TGCAGCGCCGGGGTAGGGCAAGAGACACAGTACTTC. This translates into CSAGVGQETQYF.

The chain has TRBV30 and TRBJ2-1; tentatively, D is TRBD2 (5 bases). The germline gives CDR1 GTSNPN, CDR2 SVGIG (reference sequence). V dropped 0 bases and J dropped 2 bases, with 17 bases sitting between them. The CDR3 covers 17 residues. DNA of the CDR3: TGTGCCTGGAGTGTATTACATCGGGATCAGCCCTACAATGAGCAGTTCTTC. Protein sequence: CAWSVLHRDQPYNEQFF.

This chain links TRBV5-1 with TRBJ1-1; D is unresolved. The germline V gene encodes CDR1 SGHRS and CDR2 YFSETQ. The CDR3 has 15 residues. Trimming stripped 5 bases from V and 1 base from J, with 15 bases between. Here the CDR3 DNA reads TGCGCCAGCAGAACGAGTCCCGGCGAGAACACTGAAGCTTTCTTT. Translation gives CASRTSPGENTEAFF.

Concerning this clone: A much larger clone differs by one base, so this may be a read error. The chain has TRBV28 and TRBJ1-2, with 9 bases identical to TRBD1. Looked up from germline, CDR1 is MDHEN and CDR2 is SYDVKM. The CDR3 loop spans 14 amino acids. The CDR3 region has the DNA TGTGCCAGCAGTCTACAGGGGGCCGGCTATTGCTACACCTTC. Translating gives CASSLQGAGYCYTF.

This clone is a singleton in its sample. This chain uses TRBV6-1 with TRBJ2-7; D is uncertain. There are 12 residues in the CDR3. Germline CDR1 and CDR2: MNHNS and SASEGT. Trimming cost V 7 bases and J 0 bases, with 7 bases left between them. The CDR3 DNA sequence: TGTGCCAGCACACAGAGCTCCTACGAGCAGTACTTC. It codes for CASTQSSYEQYF.

The V gene is TRBV6-5, the J gene TRBJ1-2; a possible D gene is TRBD1 (5 bases). Trimming removed 5 bases at V and 5 bases at J, with 15 bases between. This CDR3 has 14 residues. CDR1 is MNHEY, CDR2 SVGAGI, per germline. The CDR3 protein is CASSPRTRPYGYTF. DNA of the CDR3: TGTGCCAGCAGTCCCCGGACACGACCTTATGGCTACACCTTC.

As to this clone: A far larger clone is only one base removed, so a read error is likely. Other nucleotide sequences in the sample specify the same CDR3. The chain recombines TRBV6-1 with TRBJ1-2; D remains ambiguous. V lost 0 bases, J lost 5 bases, and 13 bases lay in between. The CDR3 has 15 residues. From germline, CDR1 is MNHNS and CDR2 SASEGT. The CDR3 spells CASSEASTGGYGYTF. The CDR3 DNA follows: TGTGCCAGCAGTGAAGCATCGACCGGCGGATATGGCTACACCTTC.

CDR3 DNA sequence: TGTGCCATCAGTGAGTCAGGGGACAGGGCGAACACTGAAGCTTTCTTT. It is translated as CAISESGDRANTEAFF. The J gene is TRBJ1-1, the V gene TRBV10-3; TRBD1 matches 9 bases. This CDR3 is built from 16 residues. CDR1 is ENHRY, CDR2 SYGVKD, per germline. J gave up 1 base and V 0 bases, and 3 bases lay outside the gene matches.

V and J are TRBV25-1 and TRBJ1-2; 8 bases match TRBD1. Germline lookup yields CDR1 MGHDK and CDR2 SYGVNS. With V trimmed by 8 bases and J by 4 bases, 6 bases remained unmatched. This CDR3 is 13 amino acids long. The CDR3 DNA reads as TGTGCCAGCGGCGACAGGGGCGTCTATGGCTACACCTTC. It specifies CASGDRGVYGYTF.

V is TRBV18 and J is TRBJ2-1; a possible D gene is TRBD1 (7 bases). The CDR3 runs to 15 residues. Germline loops: CDR1 KGHSH, CDR2 LQKENI. V lost 3 bases, J lost 5 bases, and 14 bases lay in between. In DNA form, the CDR3 reads TGTGCCAGCTCACCCGGGCAGGGGGGAAACAATGAGCAGTTCTTC. Its protein product is CASSPGQGGNNEQFF.

The chain carries TRBV11-2 and TRBJ2-7; no clear D. Germline loops: CDR1 SGHAT, CDR2 FQNNGV. The germline V and J ends were trimmed by 5 bases and 6 bases, with 14 bases remaining between them. The CDR3 extends over 13 amino acids. DNA of the CDR3: TGTGCCAGCAGCCGGACCCTCGGTGGCGAGCAGTACTTC. Residues: CASSRTLGGEQYF.

This clone came up many times. The same CDR3 can be traced to other DNA sequences in this sample. The chain links TRBV6-5 to TRBJ2-4; perhaps TRBD2 as D (6 bases). The CDR3 length is 13 residues. The germline V gene encodes CDR1 MNHEY and CDR2 SVGAGI. V was pared by 2 bases and J by 8 bases, with 10 bases between. The CDR3 region has the DNA TGTGCCAGCAGTTACCTATCGGGGGACATTCAGTACTTC. Its protein is CASSYLSGDIQYF.

The chain recombines TRBV7-2 with TRBJ1-1; unclear D gene. Germline V gives CDR1 SGHTA, CDR2 FQGNSA. This CDR3 spans 15 amino acids. Trimming took off 1 base at V and 0 bases at J, with 9 bases between the two ends. For the CDR3, the DNA is TGTGCCAGCAGCTTAGTTTGGCAGTTGAACACTGAAGCTTTCTTT. Its translation: CASSLVWQLNTEAFF.

The chain uses TRBV9 and TRBJ1-1, with no clear D. V dropped 3 bases and J dropped 2 bases, with 11 bases sitting between them. This CDR3 spans 14 amino acids. Germline V CDR1 and CDR2: SGDLS, YYNGEE. The DNA for the CDR3 is TGTGCCAGCAGCGCCAGGATGATTAACACTGAAGCTTTCTTT. It specifies CASSARMINTEAFF.